This TCR beta chain was recorded in a study of blood T cell repertoires in COVID-19. Across the whole study: Collection of acute and convalescent COVID-19 samples took place in the United States, Italy and Spain. From T cells, B-cell-depleted T cells, or PBMCs came the material, which was cDNA or gDNA.

The germline V and J ends were trimmed by 2 bases and 5 bases, with 9 bases remaining between them. CDR1 and CDR2 (germline): LNHDA, SQIVND (reference sequence). The CDR3 is 13 amino acids. Clones were sequenced by immunoSEQ multiplex PCR, and TCRdb holds only the in-frame ones, with some missing. The table has some 97,000 clones, roughly 84% seen once; the top ten hold around 13%. This chain joins TRBV19 and TRBJ1-1; no clear D gene. The TCR sequence derives from a human donor in a cohort sampled during active COVID-19. Sequenced: peripheral blood. In nucleotides, the CDR3 is TGTGCCAGTAGTATATATGGGGAGACTGAAGCTTTCTTT. Protein sequence: CASSIYGETEAFF.